This TCR beta chain stems from a study of CD8+ T cells in alopecia areata (dated by TCRdb to 2016 to 2019). A note on the overall study: The treated patients took part in an open-label pilot trial in which moderate-to-severe alopecia areata was treated with oral tofacitinib at 5 to 10 mg twice daily. Tofacitinib was administered for 6 to 18 months, and 6 months of follow-up off drug were then conducted to assess delayed response and recurrence. In treated patients, disease severity was measured using the SALT score, which gives the percentage of scalp surface area affected. The study used high-throughput TCRbeta sequencing to examine T cell clonal expansion in alopecia areata, in both the C3H/HeJ mouse model and human patients. On the human side, TCRbeta sequencing was run on scalp tissue and on sorted CD4+ and CD8+ peripheral blood T cells from healthy controls and from alopecia areata patients with either patchy or totalis/universalis disease. Biopsies were taken from tofacitinib-treated patients at baseline and again at 4 and 24 weeks into treatment, and several of those patients also had a later scalp biopsy. Scalp clonality was compared among normal scalp (n=4), patchy alopecia areata scalp (n=8), and alopecia totalis/universalis scalp (n=8). RNA was extracted with the PAXgene miRNA kit for fixed scalp, the miRNeasy kit for PBMCs, and the RNeasy kit for mouse skin. Amplification of TCRbeta CDR3 regions was done by immunoSEQ multiplex PCR using 35 Vbeta forward primers and 13 Jbeta reverse primers. The paper as a whole reports these results and caveats: Compared with normal scalp, lesional scalp, particularly in alopecia totalis/universalis, had higher clonality and more expanded CD8+ clones, which suggests antigenic drive. Scalp clonality and the number of expanded CD8+ clones among the top 100 scalp clones were significantly decreased by tofacitinib. Scalp TCR repertoire analysis is complicated because resident alphabeta T cells in normal human skin are also sequenced, whereas mouse skin is dominated by gammadelta T cells. During tofacitinib treatment, many expanded lesional clones stuck around in both scalp and blood, and this persistence may partly explain why relapse happens after treatment is stopped. Compared with mice, TCR sequences shared between patients were less clear, possibly partly because of HLA diversity across the patient population. Because the treated cohort was small and had just a single nonresponder, larger studies are needed to establish links between baseline CD8+ expansion and response.

Receptor amplification or capture employed the immunoSEQ multiplex PCR assay. RNA was extracted from all samples and reverse transcribed into cDNA as template for TCR sequencing. First-strand cDNA was synthesized using SuperScript III with a 2:1 mix of oligo-dT and random hexamers. A synthetic immune receptor repertoire was used to measure amplification bias, and any remaining bias was corrected computationally. On the study's bioinformatics: Raw reads were preprocessed to remove errors, and CDR3 was defined by IMGT conventions from the conserved cysteine to phenylalanine. To get clonality, Shannon entropy was normalized by log2 of the number of productive unique TCRs and the result was subtracted from 1. Scalp TCRbeta sequences were cross-referenced with sorted blood CD4 and CD8 repertoires so that the CD4 or CD8 identity of scalp clones could be inferred. In its TCRdb copy, this immuneACCESS table keeps in-frame sequences only and misses some clones. Where compared with another copy, unresolved V genes explain less than half of these, and the others have no known cause. Clone size and the V and J calls come from that table; the DNA yielded D and trimming. Across this sample there are over 150,000 clones, with 50% to 60% seen only once. Around 0.7% of the sample comes from the top ten.

CDR1 and CDR2 are drawn from the germline V gene (reference sequence): GTSNPN, SVGIG. A distance of 16 bases separates the germline ends of V and J, which lose 5 bases and 6 bases respectively. The cysteine opens and the phenylalanine closes a CDR3 of 13 amino acids. This entry keeps only the CDR3 DNA: 39 bases, framed from base 1. With regard to this clone: The antigen it recognizes is unknown. No base quality information exists; no much larger clone differs at one position.

The time point label, as the study defines it: roughly 27 days on oral tofacitinib. Read against the paper, the sample's treatment or condition label means: oral pan-JAK inhibitor, 5-10 mg twice daily. Peripheral blood and lesional scalp punch biopsies were obtained from patients with alopecia areata. PBMCs were separated by density centrifugation and stained for CD3, CD4 and CD8, after which CD4+ and CD8+ T cells were sorted on a FACSAria. The source is a human donor with alopecia areata. This sequence uses TRBV30 and TRBJ1-1; the D segment cannot be called with confidence. This specimen consisted of CD4+ T cells sorted from blood, obtained at week 4, from a patient treated with tofacitinib. The CDR3 protein: CAWQRERKAEAFF. In nucleotides, the sequence is TGTGCCTGGCAACGGGAAAGAAAGGCTGAAGCTTTCTTT.